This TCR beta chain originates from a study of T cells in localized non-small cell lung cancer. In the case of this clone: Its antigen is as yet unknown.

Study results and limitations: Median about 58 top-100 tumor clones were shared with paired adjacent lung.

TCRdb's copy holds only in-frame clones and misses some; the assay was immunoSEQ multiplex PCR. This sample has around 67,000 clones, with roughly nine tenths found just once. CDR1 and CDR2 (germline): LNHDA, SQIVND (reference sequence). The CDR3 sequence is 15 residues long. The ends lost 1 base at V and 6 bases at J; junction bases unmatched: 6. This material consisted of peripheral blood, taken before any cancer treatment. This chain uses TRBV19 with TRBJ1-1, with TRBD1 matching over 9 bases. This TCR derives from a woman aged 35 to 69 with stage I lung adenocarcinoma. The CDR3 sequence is CASSIGDTGGPEAFF. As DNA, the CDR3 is TGTGCCAGTAGTATAGGAGACACAGGGGGCCCTGAAGCTTTCTTT. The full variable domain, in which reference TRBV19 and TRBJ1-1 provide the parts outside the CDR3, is DGGITQSPKYLFRKEGQNVTLSCEQNLNHDAMYWYRQDPGQGLRLIYYSQIVNDFQKGDIAEGYSVSREKKESFPLTVTSAQKNPTAFYLCASSIGDTGGPEAFFGQGTRLTVV.